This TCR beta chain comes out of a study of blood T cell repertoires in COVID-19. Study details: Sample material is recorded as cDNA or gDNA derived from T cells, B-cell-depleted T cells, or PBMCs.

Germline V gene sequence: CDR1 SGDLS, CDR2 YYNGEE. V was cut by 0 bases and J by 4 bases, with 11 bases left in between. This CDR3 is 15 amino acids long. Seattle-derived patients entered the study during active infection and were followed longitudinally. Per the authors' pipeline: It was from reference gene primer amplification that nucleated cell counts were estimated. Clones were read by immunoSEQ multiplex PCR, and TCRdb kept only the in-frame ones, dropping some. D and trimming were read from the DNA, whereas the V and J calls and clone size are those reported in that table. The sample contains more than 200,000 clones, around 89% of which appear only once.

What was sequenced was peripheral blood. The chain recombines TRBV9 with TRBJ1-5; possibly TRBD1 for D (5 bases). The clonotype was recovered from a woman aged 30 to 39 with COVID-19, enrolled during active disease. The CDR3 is CASSVDGGINQPQHF. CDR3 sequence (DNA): TGTGCCAGCAGCGTAGACGGGGGAATTAATCAGCCCCAGCATTTT.